Listed here are 27 T cell receptor beta chains from one sample, sequenced in a study of blood T cell repertoires in COVID-19. The table came from immunoSEQ multiplex PCR; TCRdb's copy has only in-frame clones and leaves some out. The repertoire holds around 70,000 clones, with about 80% as singletons. Sequenced: peripheral blood. Receptor source: a human donor in a cohort sampled during active COVID-19.

V usage is TRBV6-5 and J usage is TRBJ2-3; D might be TRBD1 (6 bases). V was trimmed by 6 bases and J by 2 bases, leaving 9 bases between them. CDR1 and CDR2 from the germline V gene are MNHEY and SVGAGI. CDR3 length equals 13 residues. The CDR3 bases are TGTGCCAGCAGCCAGGGGCTCACAGATACGCAGTATTTT. This codes for CASSQGLTDTQYF.

The chain carries TRBV7-2 and TRBJ2-4; D is perhaps TRBD2 (6 bases). The CDR3 is 14 amino acids. Per the germline V gene, CDR1 is SGHTA and CDR2 is FQGNSA. V was clipped by 3 bases and J by 6 bases, with 12 bases between them. The CDR3 DNA reads as TGTGCCAGCAGCTTCATTGGGGGAGGAAACATTCAGTACTTC. Protein product: CASSFIGGGNIQYF.

This chain uses TRBV30 with TRBJ2-5; D is undetermined. The CDR3 consists of 11 residues. V shed 5 bases and J shed 7 bases, with 11 bases lying between them. Looked up from germline, CDR1 is GTSNPN and CDR2 is SVGIG (reference sequence). The CDR3 sequence: CAWGPTGTQYF. As DNA, the CDR3 is TGTGCCTGGGGTCCTACGGGGACCCAGTACTTC.

DNA for the CDR3: TGTGCCAGCAGCCAAGATTCCCGCGGGTATGGCTACACCTTC. It is translated as CASSQDSRGYGYTF. V is TRBV3-1 (or the pseudogene TRBV3-2) and J is TRBJ1-2; D not certain. V lost 0 bases, J lost 5 bases, and 10 bases lay in between. The CDR3 spans 14 residues. Germline assignment: CDR1 LGHDT and CDR2 YNNKEL (reference sequence).

V gene TRBV7-2 combines with J gene TRBJ1-3; 9 bases fit TRBD1. Germline-derived CDR1 and CDR2 are SGHTA and FQGNSA. The trim removed 4 bases at V and 8 bases at J, leaving 9 bases unmatched. The CDR3 is made up of 15 amino acids. This chain's CDR3 is CASSSHTGGGYTIYF. In nucleotides, the CDR3 is TGTGCCAGCAGCTCACACACAGGGGGCGGATACACCATATATTTT.

The chain employs TRBV20-1 and TRBJ1-5, with D perhaps TRBD1 (5 bases). The V and J ends lost 3 bases and 0 bases respectively, with 9 bases between them. Germline V CDR1 and CDR2: DFQATT, SNEGSKA (reference sequence). This CDR3 has 14 amino acids. CDR3 region: CSASRDFSNQPQHF. The CDR3 DNA follows: TGCAGTGCTAGTAGGGACTTTAGCAATCAGCCCCAGCATTTT.

On this clone itself: Other DNA sequences within the sample encode an identical CDR3. The chain recombines TRBV28 with TRBJ2-7, with 11 bases that match TRBD2. Germline CDR1 reads MDHEN; CDR2 reads SYDVKM. V dropped 7 bases and J dropped 4; count of bases not matched to a gene: 21. The CDR3 loop spans 19 amino acids. CDR3 DNA sequence: TGTGCCAGCACTTCATGGGGGACTAGCGGAGCAGGGGGGGGGTACGAGCAGTACTTC. Encoded protein: CASTSWGTSGAGGGYEQYF.

The chain links TRBV5-1 to TRBJ1-1; D not certain. Trimming removed 1 base from V and 7 bases from J, with 5 bases in between. CDR1 and CDR2 (germline): SGHRS, YFSETQ. The CDR3 consists of 11 residues. CDR3 DNA sequence: TGCGCCAGCAGCTTGACAGATGAAGCTTTCTTT. Protein product: CASSLTDEAFF. The entire variable domain, with the rest obtained from reference TRBV5-1 and TRBJ1-1, is as follows: KAGVTQTPRYLIKTRGQQVTLSCSPISGHRSVSWYQQTPGQGLQFLFEYFSETQRNKGNFPGRFSGRQFSNSRSEMNVSTLELGDSALYLCASSLTDEAFFGQGTRLTVV.

J is TRBJ1-3 and V is TRBV7-6; 7 nucleotides line up with TRBD1. Germline trimming cut 1 base from V and 0 bases from J; bases unmatched to any gene: 6. This CDR3 comprises 17 residues. From germline, CDR1 is SGHVS and CDR2 FNYEAQ. The CDR3 DNA follows: TGTGCCAGCAGCTTAGTAGGGGGCTCCCTCTCTGGAAACACCATATATTTT. This encodes CASSLVGGSLSGNTIYF.

This chain links TRBV7-8 with TRBJ2-7; 7 nucleotides align to TRBD2. V trimming: 5 bases; J trimming: 3 bases; junction bases outside the gene matches: 7. Germline CDR1 and CDR2: SGHVS and FQNEAQ. The CDR3 has 14 residues. Written as DNA, the CDR3 is TGTGCCAGCAGCCCACGGGAGGAGGTCTACGAGCAGTACTTC. This translates into CASSPREEVYEQYF.

The rearrangement joins TRBV5-1 to TRBJ2-7; TRBD1 aligns across 8 bases. The ends lost 5 bases at V and 0 bases at J; junction bases unmatched: 7. Germline V gene lookup returns CDR1 SGHRS and CDR2 YFSETQ. This CDR3 contains 15 residues. As DNA, the CDR3 is TGCGCCAGCAGAAAGACAGGGGCGGGCTCCTACGAGCAGTACTTC. Amino acids: CASRKTGAGSYEQYF.

V is TRBV11-2 and J is TRBJ2-5; TRBD2 matches 10 bases. The CDR3 is 15 residues long. Germline V gene lookup returns CDR1 SGHAT and CDR2 FQNNGV. The J segment lost 1 base and the V segment lost 5 bases, leaving 4 bases of the junction unmatched. CDR3 bases: TGTGCCAGCAGCGTTAGCGGGAGGTTCCAAGAGACCCAGTACTTC. This sequence encodes CASSVSGRFQETQYF.

The chain links TRBV25-1 to TRBJ2-7; 7 bases match TRBD1. Germline V gene lookup returns CDR1 MGHDK and CDR2 SYGVNS. The CDR3 has 14 residues. V trimming: 2 bases; J trimming: 2 bases; junction bases outside the gene matches: 3. Here the CDR3 reads CASSERTGAYEQYF. CDR3 DNA sequence: TGTGCCAGCAGTGAAAGAACAGGGGCCTACGAGCAGTACTTC.

The chain combines TRBV5-1 with TRBJ1-1; tentatively, D is TRBD1 (6 bases). There are 16 residues in the CDR3. V was cut by 2 bases and J by 0 bases, with 14 bases left in between. Germline V gives CDR1 SGHRS, CDR2 YFSETQ. The CDR3 loop is CASSFGDRMMNTEAFF. The DNA for the CDR3 is TGCGCCAGCAGCTTCGGTGACAGGATGATGAACACTGAAGCTTTCTTT.

This clone is a singleton in its sample. The CDR3 region is CASSQAVSSRGSYNEQFF. The CDR3 bases are TGTGCCAGCAGCCAGGCTGTTAGCTCGAGAGGGTCCTACAATGAGCAGTTCTTC. The chain links TRBV3-1 (or the pseudogene TRBV3-2) to TRBJ2-1; D is possibly TRBD2 (5 bases). Germline V gene data show CDR1 as LGHDT and CDR2 as YNNKEL (reference sequence). This CDR3 has 18 residues. V was clipped by 3 bases and J by 1 base, with 19 bases between them.

The rearrangement uses TRBV27 and TRBJ1-4, with TRBD1 matching over 9 bases. The CDR3 length is 14 residues. V lost 6 bases and J lost 6; bases outside the gene matches: 5. CDR1 and CDR2 (germline): MNHEY, SMNVEV (reference sequence). This CDR3 is CASSYTGGYEKLFF. The CDR3 DNA follows: TGTGCCAGCAGCTATACAGGGGGCTATGAAAAACTGTTTTTT. The full variable domain, with the rest looked up from reference TRBV27 and TRBJ1-4, is EAQVTQNPRYLITVTGKKLTVTCSQNMNHEYMSWYRQDPGLGLRQIYYSMNVEVTDKGDVPEGYKVSRKEKRNFPLILESPSPNQTSLYFCASSYTGGYEKLFFGSGTQLSVL.

The rearrangement uses TRBV11-2 and TRBJ2-6; D may be TRBD1 (6 bases). The germline V and J ends were trimmed by 3 bases and 0 bases, with 6 bases remaining between them. Germline V lookup: CDR1 SGHAT, CDR2 FQNNGV. The CDR3 spans 15 residues. The CDR3 reads CASSLGASGANVLTF. The CDR3 DNA sequence: TGTGCCAGCAGCTTGGGGGCCTCTGGGGCCAACGTCCTGACTTTC.

The table lists this clone with a count of one. This same CDR3 is encoded by further DNA sequences in the sample. The chain employs TRBV27 and TRBJ1-6; D unresolved. The CDR3 totals 17 residues. The V gene's germline CDR1 is MNHEY and CDR2 SMNVEV (reference sequence). V lost 2 bases and J lost 0, with 11 bases in between. CDR3 residues: CASSLGQESSYNSPLHF. The DNA of the CDR3 is TGTGCCAGCAGTTTAGGGCAGGAAAGCTCCTATAATTCACCCCTCCACTTT.

The chain joins TRBV5-1 to TRBJ2-5, with 8 positions matching TRBD1. The CDR3 covers 15 residues. The J segment lost 2 bases and the V segment lost 4 bases, leaving 7 bases of the junction unmatched. Looked up from germline, CDR1 is SGHRS and CDR2 is YFSETQ. The CDR3 region is CASSKGTGPQETQYF. The DNA for the CDR3 is TGCGCCAGCAGCAAGGGGACAGGTCCGCAAGAGACCCAGTACTTC.

The genes are TRBV6-1 and TRBJ2-7; 10 bases line up with TRBD2. The CDR3 has 15 amino acids. The V and J ends lost 0 bases and 2 bases, in that order; junction bases with no gene match: 1. Looked up from germline, CDR1 is MNHNS and CDR2 is SASEGT. CDR3 bases: TGTGCCAGCAGTGAAGCGAGCGGGAGGGCCTACGAGCAGTACTTC. Translation: CASSEASGRAYEQYF.

On this clone: One junction end disagrees with the germline gene, perhaps due to a read error. This chain uses TRBV7-8 with TRBJ2-7; perhaps TRBD2 as D (6 bases). From germline, CDR1 is SGHVS and CDR2 FQNEAQ. This CDR3 region has 13 residues. The CDR3 is CASRLGRLDEQYF. Written as DNA, the CDR3 is TGTGCCAGCAGATTAGGGAGGCTCGACGAGCAGTACTTC.

The V gene is TRBV5-1, the J gene TRBJ2-7; 9 nucleotides align to TRBD1. V lost 4 bases, J lost 4 bases, and 3 bases stayed unmatched. In germline, CDR1 is SGHRS, CDR2 YFSETQ. CDR3 size: 13 residues. Here the CDR3 reads CASSTTGGYEQYF. The CDR3 DNA is TGCGCCAGCAGCACGACAGGGGGTTACGAGCAGTACTTC. The whole variable domain, filled in from reference TRBV5-1 and TRBJ2-7, reads KAGVTQTPRYLIKTRGQQVTLSCSPISGHRSVSWYQQTPGQGLQFLFEYFSETQRNKGNFPGRFSGRQFSNSRSEMNVSTLELGDSALYLCASSTTGGYEQYFGPGTRLTVT.

This clone was recorded only once. The chain has TRBV9 and TRBJ1-4, with 8 bases aligning to TRBD1. Looked up from germline, CDR1 is SGDLS and CDR2 is YYNGEE. The trim removed 2 bases at V and 8 bases at J, leaving 8 bases unmatched. The CDR3 length is 15 residues. The CDR3 sequence: CASSVTGAQREKLFF. CDR3 nucleotides: TGTGCCAGCAGCGTGACAGGGGCACAACGGGAAAAACTGTTTTTT.

The chain links TRBV28 to TRBJ1-3; D gene ambiguous. The CDR3 spans 16 residues. V was clipped by 0 bases and J by 0 bases, with 9 bases between them. The V gene's germline CDR1 is MDHEN and CDR2 SYDVKM. CDR3 sequence (DNA): TGTGCCAGCAGTTTATGGTTCGAGGTCTCTGGAAACACCATATATTTT. Protein sequence: CASSLWFEVSGNTIYF.

The table lists this clone with a count of one. The rearrangement joins TRBV2 to TRBJ2-7, with 12 bases matching TRBD1. Germline V gene data show CDR1 as SNHLY and CDR2 as FYNNEI. The CDR3 runs 15 residues. The V segment lost 8 bases and the J segment 6 bases; nucleotides outside the gene matches: 11. The CDR3 DNA is TGTGCCAGCGGAACCCCCGGGACAGGGGGCCGCGAGCAGTACTTC. As protein: CASGTPGTGGREQYF. The full variable domain, in which reference TRBV2 and TRBJ2-7 provide the parts outside the CDR3, is EPEVTQTPSHQVTQMGQEVILRCVPISNHLYFYWYRQILGQKVEFLVSFYNNEISEKSEIFDDQFSVERPDGSNFTLKIRSTKLEDSAMYFCASGTPGTGGREQYFGPGTRLTVT.

The chain uses TRBV7-2 and TRBJ2-7, with TRBD2 identical over 12 bases. V was pared by 3 bases and J by 3 bases, with 9 bases of the junction left unmatched. This CDR3 has 17 amino acids. Germline CDR1 and CDR2: SGHTA and FQGNSA. The CDR3 reads CASSLRGATSGGYEQYF. DNA of the CDR3: TGTGCCAGCAGCTTGAGGGGGGCGACTAGCGGGGGCTACGAGCAGTACTTC.

The chain uses TRBV19 and TRBJ2-5, with TRBD1 identical over 7 bases. J was trimmed by 4 bases and V by 6 bases; bases with no gene match: 5. The germline gives CDR1 LNHDA, CDR2 SQIVND (reference sequence). This CDR3 has 13 amino acids. The CDR3 sequence is CASSPTGRETQYF. DNA for the CDR3: TGTGCCAGTAGCCCGACAGGGCGAGAGACCCAGTACTTC.